These 30 T cell receptor beta chains share one sample of origin, sequenced in a study of CD4+ T cells in melanoma. Assay: immunoSEQ multiplex PCR; the TCRdb copy retains only in-frame clones and omits some. The data contain 11,000 to 15,000 clones, roughly 72% of them singletons. The source material was cells from a culture (not recorded whether cultured in vitro). The receptors were sampled from a human donor with melanoma.

The chain uses TRBV6-1 and TRBJ1-2; TRBD1 might be the D (5 bases). CDR1 and CDR2 from the germline V gene are MNHNS and SASEGT. The V end lost 8 bases, the J end lost 4 bases, and 20 bases lay between the germline ends. The length of the CDR3 is 15 residues. CDR3 sequence: CASRGIDSGVYGYTF. The CDR3 DNA reads as TGTGCCAGCCGAGGGATAGACAGTGGAGTCTATGGCTACACCTTC.

The chain is built from TRBV11-2 and TRBJ1-3, with D possibly TRBD1 on 5 matching bases. This CDR3 is built from 15 residues. The germline CDR1 and CDR2 sequences are SGHAT and FQNNGV. The V gene lost 7 bases and the J gene lost 0 bases, with 13 bases spanning the gap. The chain's CDR3 is CASMGQRSSGNTIYF. CDR3 coding DNA: TGTGCCAGCATGGGGCAGAGAAGCTCTGGAAACACCATATATTTT.

The rearrangement links TRBV5-1 to TRBJ2-3, with TRBD2 identical over 9 bases. The V gene end was trimmed by 4 bases and the J gene end by 1 base; junction bases not matched to a gene: 4. The germline V gene has CDR1 SGHRS and CDR2 YFSETQ. The length of the CDR3 is 15 residues. The CDR3 region is CASSVQRGGTDTQYF. The CDR3 region has the DNA TGCGCCAGCAGCGTCCAGCGGGGGGGCACAGATACGCAGTATTTT. The variable domain in full, completed from reference TRBV5-1 and TRBJ2-3, reads KAGVTQTPRYLIKTRGQQVTLSCSPISGHRSVSWYQQTPGQGLQFLFEYFSETQRNKGNFPGRFSGRQFSNSRSEMNVSTLELGDSALYLCASSVQRGGTDTQYFGPGTRLTVL.

The V gene is TRBV6-1, the J gene TRBJ1-5; possible D gene TRBD1, 5 bases. V was cut by 4 bases and J by 2 bases, with 12 bases left in between. The CDR3 runs 15 residues. CDR1 is MNHNS and CDR2 is SASEGT in the germline V gene. The CDR3 reads CASSAAGWGNQPQHF. For the CDR3, the DNA is TGTGCCAGCAGTGCGGCAGGGTGGGGCAATCAGCCCCAGCATTTT.

The J gene is TRBJ1-5, the V gene TRBV19; D may be TRBD1 (5 bases). The germline V gene has CDR1 LNHDA and CDR2 SQIVND (reference sequence). Between the trimmed V and J ends, which lost 4 bases and 6 bases, there was a span of 13 bases. This CDR3 is built from 14 residues. Here the CDR3 DNA reads TGTGCCAGTAGTACAGGGTTGGCGGGTCAGCCCCAGCATTTT. The encoded protein is CASSTGLAGQPQHF.

The chain has TRBV6-1 and TRBJ2-1; D gene unclear. The V gene's germline CDR1 is MNHNS and CDR2 SASEGT. V shed 6 bases and J shed 6 bases, with 15 bases lying between them. CDR3 length: 14 residues. The CDR3 region has the DNA TGTGCCAGCAGACCAGCTTTCGCCTTCAATGAGCAGTTCTTC. Protein product: CASRPAFAFNEQFF.

The V gene is TRBV6-5, the J gene TRBJ1-2; D not resolved. Germline CDR1 is MNHEY and CDR2 is SVGAGI. The germline V and J ends were trimmed by 0 bases and 7 bases, with 18 bases remaining between them. The CDR3 extends over 16 amino acids. The CDR3 sequence is CASSYSIWAGVGGYTF. CDR3 coding DNA: TGTGCCAGCAGTTACTCGATTTGGGCAGGCGTGGGTGGCTACACCTTC.

This clone was detected a few times. V is TRBV30 and J is TRBJ2-7; D remains ambiguous. This CDR3 region has 13 residues. The germline V gene has CDR1 GTSNPN and CDR2 SVGIG (reference sequence). Trimming left V 2 bases short and J 4 bases short, with 12 bases between. For the CDR3, the DNA is TGTGCCTGGAGTCCTCAGGACGGATACGAGCAGTACTTC. Translation: CAWSPQDGYEQYF.

The V and J genes are TRBV4-1 and TRBJ1-1; TRBD1 matches at 8 bases. The length of the CDR3 is 14 residues. Germline V lookup: CDR1 MGHRA, CDR2 YSYEKL. Trimming removed 2 bases from V and 6 bases from J; junction bases left unmatched: 5. The CDR3: CASSQPGQAPEAFF. The CDR3 DNA reads as TGCGCCAGCAGCCAACCGGGACAGGCCCCTGAAGCTTTCTTT.

The chain has TRBV11-2 and TRBJ2-2; 9 positions agree with TRBD2. Per germline, CDR1 SGHAT and CDR2 FQNNGV. The V segment lost 5 bases and the J segment 0 bases; nucleotides outside the gene matches: 4. The CDR3 runs to 16 residues. DNA of the CDR3: TGTGCCAGCAGCCTCCTAGCGGGGACGAACACCGGGGAGCTGTTTTTT. Its translation: CASSLLAGTNTGELFF.

V and J are TRBV5-6 and TRBJ1-4, with a weak D call TRBD1 (5 bases). The germline CDR1 and CDR2 sequences are SGHDT and YYEEEE. V shed 0 bases and J shed 7 bases, with 10 bases lying between them. CDR3 length: 14 residues. The CDR3 loop reads CASSLGTGSEKLFF. CDR3 bases: TGTGCCAGCAGCTTGGGAACAGGTAGTGAAAAACTGTTTTTT.

The V gene is TRBV7-9, the J gene TRBJ2-5; the D call may be TRBD1 or TRBD2 (5 bases each). V gave up 3 bases and J gave up 7 bases, with 15 bases separating them. Germline-derived CDR1 and CDR2 are SEHNR and FQNEAQ (reference sequence). The CDR3 runs to 14 residues. CDR3 DNA sequence: TGTGCCAGCAGCTTGCCTGGGACGGCCGGGACCCAGTACTTC. The encoded protein is CASSLPGTAGTQYF.

In this sample, this clone turned up a few times. The CDR3 sequence: CASSSVPPKKLFF. In nucleotides, the CDR3 is TGTGCCAGCAGTTCGGTACCTCCGAAAAAACTGTTTTTT. The chain combines TRBV6-5 with TRBJ1-4; D remains unclear. This CDR3 is built from 13 residues. V was clipped by 4 bases and J by 9 bases, with 12 bases between them. Germline lookup yields CDR1 MNHEY and CDR2 SVGAGI.

This clone turned up a few times. The rearrangement links TRBV18 to TRBJ2-3; D might be TRBD1 (6 bases). From germline, CDR1 is KGHSH and CDR2 LQKENI. The CDR3 extends over 13 amino acids. V gave up 6 bases and J gave up 2 bases, with 9 bases separating them. The chain's CDR3 is CASSTGYTDTQYF. The CDR3 DNA reads as TGTGCCAGCTCGACAGGTTACACAGATACGCAGTATTTT.

V and J are TRBV14 and TRBJ1-2, with 7 nucleotides matching TRBD1. Unmatched junction bases numbered 11, after V lost 4 bases and J lost 9 bases. CDR3 size: 14 residues. Germline assignment: CDR1 SGHDN and CDR2 FVKESK. CDR3 in amino acids: CASSLGTAYGSYTF. The CDR3 nucleotides are TGTGCCAGCAGCCTAGGGACAGCCTACGGGAGCTACACCTTC. The variable domain in full, with the rest retrieved from reference TRBV14 and TRBJ1-2, is EAGVTQFPSHSVIEKGQTVTLRCDPISGHDNLYWYRRVMGKEIKFLLHFVKESKQDESGMPNNRFLAERTGGTYSTLKVQPAELEDSGVYFCASSLGTAYGSYTFGSGTRLTVV.

The rearrangement links TRBV10-1 to TRBJ2-3, with 10 bases lining up with TRBD1. The CDR3 consists of 15 residues. Germline-derived CDR1 and CDR2 are WNHNN and SYGVQD (reference sequence). V dropped 3 bases and J dropped 6; count of bases not matched to a gene: 6. The DNA of the CDR3 is TGCGCCAGCAGTGATCCTGGGACAGGGGTCGATACGCAGTATTTT. Its protein is CASSDPGTGVDTQYF.

The chain recombines TRBV15 with TRBJ1-1, with a weak D call TRBD1 (6 bases). This CDR3 has 15 amino acids. Germline CDR1 is LNHNV and CDR2 is YYDKDF (reference sequence). V was cut by 5 bases and J by 3 bases, with 16 bases left in between. The CDR3 sequence: CATSPGGGWDTEAFF. The DNA for the CDR3 is TGTGCCACCAGCCCAGGAGGGGGTTGGGACACTGAAGCTTTCTTT.

This clone has a single count. This sequence joins TRBV5-1 and TRBJ2-2, with D perhaps matching TRBD2 (6 bases). V gave up 1 base and J gave up 0 bases, with 13 bases separating them. This CDR3 contains 17 residues. The germline CDR1 and CDR2 sequences are SGHRS and YFSETQ. CDR3 amino acids: CASSLRAGNANTGELFF. As DNA, the CDR3 is TGCGCCAGCAGCTTGAGGGCGGGAAATGCGAACACCGGGGAGCTGTTTTTT.

The chain combines TRBV11-1 with TRBJ1-1; tentative D call: TRBD1 (5 bases). The CDR3 spans 13 residues. V lost 2 bases, J lost 1 base, and 5 bases lay in between. Germline CDR1 is SGHAT and CDR2 is FQDESV (reference sequence). Here the CDR3 reads CASSLQGNTEAFF. CDR3 DNA: TGTGCCAGCAGCTTACAGGGGAACACTGAAGCTTTCTTT.

This sequence joins TRBV5-1 and TRBJ2-1, with D hard to call. CDR3 length: 12 amino acids. The germline CDR1 and CDR2 sequences are SGHRS and YFSETQ. Trimming cost V 3 bases and J 12 bases, with 13 bases left between them. In nucleotides, the CDR3 is TGCGCCAGCAGCTACTCTGACGGTGGGCAGTTCTTC. It yields the protein CASSYSDGGQFF.

The chain carries TRBV4-1 and TRBJ2-1, with D possibly being TRBD1 (6 bases). The germline gives CDR1 MGHRA, CDR2 YSYEKL. CDR3 size: 14 residues. V gave up 2 bases and J gave up 9 bases, with 14 bases separating them. DNA of the CDR3: TGCGCCAGCAGCCAACCTACAGGGTTCGGTGAGCAGTTCTTC. Translated: CASSQPTGFGEQFF.

The chain has TRBV18 and TRBJ2-7, with a tentative D call TRBD1 (6 bases). The CDR3 length is 15 residues. Between the trimmed V and J ends, which lost 3 bases and 5 bases, there was a span of 17 bases. Per germline, CDR1 KGHSH and CDR2 LQKENI. CDR3 in DNA: TGTGCCAGCTCACCCAGAGCCGGGACACCCGACGAGCAGTACTTC. It is translated as CASSPRAGTPDEQYF.

The chain links TRBV6-5 to TRBJ2-1, with D tentatively TRBD2 (6 bases). V gave up 5 bases and J gave up 5 bases, with 10 bases separating them. The CDR3 contains 13 residues. Germline-derived CDR1 and CDR2 are MNHEY and SVGAGI. The CDR3 DNA reads TGTGCCAGCAGTAAACTAGCAGACAATGAGCAGTTCTTC. It codes for CASSKLADNEQFF.

The chain combines TRBV11-3 with TRBJ2-2; TRBD1 agrees at 10 bases. Trimming cost V 5 bases and J 4 bases; bases outside gene matches: 7. Per the germline V gene, CDR1 is SGHNT and CDR2 is YENEEA. The CDR3 sequence is 16 residues long. The CDR3 nucleotides are TGTGCCAGCAGCCCCGGGGGACAGGGGCCCACCGGGGAGCTGTTTTTT. Its protein is CASSPGGQGPTGELFF.

The chain links TRBV10-2 to TRBJ1-1, with D tentatively TRBD1 (5 bases). The length of the CDR3 is 14 residues. The V end was cut by 6 bases, the J end by 1 base, with 12 bases between. Per germline, CDR1 WSHSY and CDR2 SAAADI. The CDR3 DNA reads TGCGCCAGCAGGGGCCAGGGCCCGAACACTGAAGCTTTCTTT. It translates to CASRGQGPNTEAFF.

The CDR3: CASSKPGTRSYNEQFF. CDR3 sequence (DNA): TGTGCCAGCAGCAAACCCGGGACGCGCTCCTACAATGAGCAGTTCTTC. The chain links TRBV7-2 to TRBJ2-1; D may be TRBD1 or TRBD2 (5 bases each). The length of the CDR3 is 16 residues. Trimming cost V 5 bases and J 0 bases, with 14 bases left between them. Germline CDR1 and CDR2: SGHTA and FQGNSA.

The V and J genes are TRBV6-5 and TRBJ2-1, with D perhaps being TRBD1 or TRBD2 (5 bases each). The V gene lost 3 bases and the J gene lost 3 bases, with 9 bases spanning the gap. This CDR3 has 14 residues. Germline V gene data show CDR1 as MNHEY and CDR2 as SVGAGI. The DNA of the CDR3 is TGTGCCAGCAGTTATTTTGGGGGCTACAATGAGCAGTTCTTC. Its protein product is CASSYFGGYNEQFF.

The chain employs TRBV6-1 and TRBJ1-1; D gene ambiguous. The ends were cut back, 1 base at V and 10 bases at J, with 13 bases in the middle. Germline lookup yields CDR1 MNHNS and CDR2 SASEGT. The CDR3 consists of 13 residues. CDR3 nucleotides: TGTGCCAGCAGTGAAGATCGGGCTTCCTTAGCTTTCTTT. This translates into CASSEDRASLAFF.

This chain links TRBV18 with TRBJ1-2; no clear D. Trimming pared 2 bases from V and 7 bases from J, leaving 14 bases between. CDR3 size: 14 residues. The germline CDR1 and CDR2 sequences are KGHSH and LQKENI. CDR3 amino acids: CASSPLAGLGGYTF. The DNA of the CDR3 is TGTGCCAGCTCACCATTGGCCGGTTTGGGTGGCTACACCTTC.

The chain carries TRBV2 and TRBJ2-2, with TRBD1 as a possible D gene (5 bases). Trimming took off 7 bases at V and 4 bases at J, with 16 bases between the two ends. The CDR3 spans 15 residues. Germline loops: CDR1 SNHLY, CDR2 FYNNEI. CDR3 sequence: CASTQGQGATGELFF. Here the CDR3 DNA reads TGTGCCAGCACCCAAGGCCAGGGTGCCACCGGGGAGCTGTTTTTT.